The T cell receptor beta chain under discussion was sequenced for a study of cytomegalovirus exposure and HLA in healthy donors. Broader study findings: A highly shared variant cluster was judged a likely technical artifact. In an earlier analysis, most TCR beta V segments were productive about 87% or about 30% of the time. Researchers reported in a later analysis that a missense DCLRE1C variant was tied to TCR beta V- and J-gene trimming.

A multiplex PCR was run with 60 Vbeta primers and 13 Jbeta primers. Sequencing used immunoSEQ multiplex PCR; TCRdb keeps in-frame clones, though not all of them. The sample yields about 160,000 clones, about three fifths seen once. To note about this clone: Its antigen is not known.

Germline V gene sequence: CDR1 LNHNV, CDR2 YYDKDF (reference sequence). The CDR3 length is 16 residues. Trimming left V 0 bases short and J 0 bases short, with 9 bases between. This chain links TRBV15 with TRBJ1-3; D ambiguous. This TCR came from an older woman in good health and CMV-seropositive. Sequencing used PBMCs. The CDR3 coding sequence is TGTGCCACCAGCAGAGACCCTCTGGCCTCTGGAAACACCATATATTTT. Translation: CATSRDPLASGNTIYF.